The 27 T cell receptor beta chains listed next were all sequenced from one sample in a study of patients and donors after allogeneic stem cell transplantation. TCRdb re-derived calls from the RT-PCR reads in MiXCR, one entry per CDR3 protein. The table shows 410,000 or so distinct CDR3 sequences, with around 16% occurring only once. The material sequenced was blood, either unsorted or a sorted T cell fraction (not recorded which). These receptors originate from a human donor who was either an allogeneic HSCT recipient or a stem cell or donor lymphocyte infusion donor (not recorded which). It is not recorded whose cells these are; they may come from a transplant donor.

J is TRBJ1-2 and V is TRBV24-1; TRBD1 aligns across 7 bases. The CDR3 contains 15 residues. V was clipped by 4 bases and J by 6 bases; unmatched bases: 10. Germline-derived CDR1 and CDR2 are KGHDR and SFDVKD. CDR3 in amino acids: CATSETGTAFDGYTF. The CDR3 nucleotides are TGTGCCACCAGTGAAACCGGGACAGCCTTTGATGGCTACACCTTC.

This clonotype has more than one count but fewer than ten. The chain has TRBV20-1 and TRBJ2-6; the match to TRBD2 covers 8 bases. This CDR3 is 16 amino acids long. The V gene end was trimmed by 0 bases and the J gene end by 4 bases; junction bases not matched to a gene: 5. Germline V gives CDR1 DFQATT, CDR2 SNEGSKA (reference sequence). This CDR3 reads CSARDSGGTGANVLTF. Here the CDR3 DNA reads TGCAGTGCTAGAGATTCGGGAGGGACGGGGGCCAACGTCCTGACTTTC.

This clonotype was counted between two and nine times. In DNA form, the CDR3 reads TGCGCCAGCAGCCAAGCGGGGACGGTCATAAATTCACCCCTCCACTTT. Translation: CASSQAGTVINSPLHF. This chain links TRBV4-1 with TRBJ1-6; D possibly corresponds to TRBD1 (5 bases). This CDR3 is 16 amino acids long. V was pared by 1 base and J by 7 bases, with 14 bases between. From germline, CDR1 is MGHRA and CDR2 YSYEKL.

Here the CDR3 reads CASSLDAGGVGETQYF. In nucleotides, the CDR3 is TGTGCCAGCAGCTTAGACGCGGGGGGGGTAGGAGAGACCCAGTACTTC. This rearrangement joins TRBV7-8 to TRBJ2-5, with TRBD2 identical over 9 bases. Germline CDR1 SGHVS, CDR2 FQNEAQ. The V and J ends lost 1 base and 4 bases, in that order; junction bases with no gene match: 7. CDR3 length: 16 residues.

This chain uses TRBV4-3 with TRBJ2-6; D gene ambiguous. Germline CDR1 reads LGHNA; CDR2 reads YSLEER. CDR3 length equals 14 residues. With 5 bases removed from V and 0 bases from J, the gap between germline ends came to 5 bases. The CDR3 region has the DNA TGCGCCAGCAGCATAAACTCTGGGGCCAACGTCCTGACTTTC. Translating gives CASSINSGANVLTF.

The chain has TRBV6-5 and TRBJ1-5; no definite D call. The V gene lost 2 bases and the J gene lost 3 bases, with 5 bases spanning the gap. Germline CDR1 reads MNHEY; CDR2 reads SVGAGI. The CDR3 has 13 amino acids. In DNA form, the CDR3 reads TGTGCCAGCAGTTACAGCAACAATCAGCCCCAGCATTTT. Amino acid sequence: CASSYSNNQPQHF.

V and J are TRBV21-1 and TRBJ2-7. TRBV21-1 has pseudogene status. This CDR3 is 12 amino acids long. The CDR3 spells CASSNLPYEQYF. CDR3 nucleotides: TGTGCCAGCAGCAACCTTCCCTACGAGCAGTACTTC.

This chain joins TRBV20-1 and TRBJ2-1, with 8 nucleotides matching TRBD2. Losses at the gene ends were 3 bases for V and 9 bases for J; bases not matched to a gene: 13. The CDR3 totals 15 residues. Germline values: CDR1 DFQATT, CDR2 SNEGSKA (reference sequence). The CDR3 is CSARWGLDPWVEQFF. In nucleotides, the CDR3 is TGCAGTGCTAGGTGGGGACTAGACCCTTGGGTTGAGCAGTTCTTC.

V gene TRBV20-1 combines with J gene TRBJ1-4; TRBD1 is a possible D gene (5 bases). The CDR3 covers 14 residues. CDR1 is DFQATT and CDR2 is SNEGSKA in the germline V gene (reference sequence). V was shortened by 5 bases and J by 7 bases, with 17 bases between the two germline ends. In nucleotides, the CDR3 is TGCAGTGCTCCTAGCCAGGGCAAAGGTGAAAAACTGTTTTTT. Protein: CSAPSQGKGEKLFF.

The chain links TRBV20-1 to TRBJ2-3; perhaps TRBD2 as D (7 bases). The CDR3 totals 15 residues. The germline gives CDR1 DFQATT, CDR2 SNEGSKA (reference sequence). Between the trimmed V and J ends, which lost 3 bases and 2 bases, there was a span of 15 bases. The CDR3 region is CSARRGGNNTDTQYF. The CDR3 nucleotides are TGCAGTGCTAGGAGGGGGGGGAATAACACAGATACGCAGTATTTT.

This clonotype was counted a few times. The rearrangement links TRBV2 to TRBJ2-3, with 7 bases identical to TRBD1. V shed 7 bases, J shed 3 bases, and the junction held 4 bases outside the gene matches. CDR1 and CDR2 (germline): SNHLY, FYNNEI. The CDR3 loop spans 13 amino acids. As DNA, the CDR3 is TGTGCCAGCACCGACAGGGTAACAGATACGCAGTATTTT. Translation gives CASTDRVTDTQYF.

This clonotype was seen more than once but under ten times. J is TRBJ1-1 and V is TRBV5-4; D is unclear. The CDR3 length is 14 residues. CDR1 is SGHNT and CDR2 is YYREEE in the germline V gene (reference sequence). V was clipped by 0 bases and J by 5 bases, with 11 bases between them. The CDR3 loop is CASSLGFVVTEAFF. The CDR3 nucleotides are TGTGCCAGCAGCTTGGGGTTCGTAGTAACTGAAGCTTTCTTT.

This clonotype was counted a few times. V usage is TRBV4-1 and J usage is TRBJ2-5; D may be TRBD1 (5 bases). The length of the CDR3 is 16 residues. Trimming cost V 0 bases and J 5 bases, with 16 bases left between them. Per germline, CDR1 MGHRA and CDR2 YSYEKL. The CDR3 sequence: CASSQDSKGRLETQYF. The CDR3 region has the DNA TGCGCCAGCAGCCAAGATTCCAAGGGGCGGTTGGAGACCCAGTACTTC.

The rearrangement uses TRBV18 and TRBJ1-2; TRBD1 is a possible D gene (6 bases). The V end was cut by 3 bases, the J end by 2 bases, with 16 bases between. The germline CDR1 and CDR2 sequences are KGHSH and LQKENI. CDR3 length equals 16 residues. The CDR3 protein is CASSPSGGASNYGYTF. The CDR3 DNA is TGTGCCAGCTCACCCAGTGGGGGGGCTTCAAACTATGGCTACACCTTC. Together with reference TRBV18 and TRBJ1-2, the CDR3 gives the full variable domain: NAGVMQNPRHLVRRRGQEARLRCSPMKGHSHVYWYRQLPEEGLKFMVYLQKENIIDESGMPKERFSAEFPKEGPSILRIQQVVRGDSAAYFCASSPSGGASNYGYTFGSGTRLTVV.

A few counts support this clonotype. The rearrangement joins TRBV30 to TRBJ2-2, with D unclear. Trimming left V 3 bases short and J 6 bases short, with 11 bases between. CDR3 length equals 13 residues. Germline V gene lookup returns CDR1 GTSNPN and CDR2 SVGIG (reference sequence). DNA of the CDR3: TGTGCCTGGAGGCTGGGGAAGGCCGGGGAGCTGTTTTTT. This codes for CAWRLGKAGELFF.

This chain uses TRBV7-9 with TRBJ2-7; 14 positions agree with TRBD2. The J segment lost 5 bases and the V segment lost 0 bases, leaving 3 bases of the junction unmatched. Germline V CDR1 and CDR2: SEHNR, FQNEAQ (reference sequence). There are 16 residues in the CDR3. This CDR3 is CASSLARLAGGNEQYF. CDR3 sequence (DNA): TGTGCCAGCAGCTTAGCAAGACTAGCGGGGGGGAACGAGCAGTACTTC.

This clonotype appeared many times. The chain uses TRBV12-3 or TRBV12-4 and TRBJ2-7; a possible D gene is TRBD1 (7 bases). V was cut by 4 bases and J by 4 bases, with 17 bases left in between. This CDR3 is built from 15 residues. CDR3 bases: TGTGCCAGCAGTTGGGGGGACAGAAATATATACGAGCAGTACTTC. Protein sequence: CASSWGDRNIYEQYF.

This clonotype showed up just a few times. The V gene is TRBV12-3 or TRBV12-4, the J gene TRBJ1-2, with no clear D. Trimming removed 5 bases at V and 8 bases at J, with 18 bases between. This CDR3 comprises 14 residues. CDR3 nucleotide sequence: TGTGCCAGCAGTGTAGTCGTGGCAGGCGGCGGCTACACCTTC. As protein: CASSVVVAGGGYTF.

The chain recombines TRBV6-2 or TRBV6-3 with TRBJ1-1, with 9 bases lining up with TRBD1. Germline V gene data show CDR1 as MNHEY and CDR2 as SVGEGT. CDR3 length: 16 amino acids. The junction had 7 bases not matched to a gene; V was cut back by 0 bases and J by 5 bases. CDR3 in DNA: TGTGCCAGCAGTTACTCTACAGGGGGCGGGCTAACTGAAGCTTTCTTT. It specifies CASSYSTGGGLTEAFF.

In its sample, this clonotype was seen a few times. The chain has TRBV15 and TRBJ2-1; TRBD2 matches at 12 bases. Germline trimming cut 1 base from V and 8 bases from J; bases unmatched to any gene: 9. The CDR3 totals 17 residues. CDR1 is LNHNV and CDR2 is YYDKDF in the germline V gene (reference sequence). The CDR3 DNA follows: TGTGCCACCAGCAGAGGAGATTCGGGACTAGCGGGCCATGAGCAGTTCTTC. It translates to CATSRGDSGLAGHEQFF.

The genes are TRBV12-3 or TRBV12-4 and TRBJ1-5; the D is unclear. There are 14 residues in the CDR3. Between the trimmed V and J ends, which lost 7 bases and 2 bases, there was a span of 12 bases. The CDR3: CASTKGRGNQPQHF. The CDR3, as DNA: TGTGCCAGCACCAAAGGGAGGGGCAATCAGCCCCAGCATTTT.

This clonotype was detected many times. CDR3 sequence reads: CATSRQTRSYEQYF. CDR3 in DNA: TGTGCCACCAGCAGACAGACTAGATCCTACGAGCAGTACTTC. This rearrangement joins TRBV15 to TRBJ2-7; possibly TRBD2 for D (6 bases). This CDR3 contains 14 residues. Germline loops: CDR1 LNHNV, CDR2 YYDKDF (reference sequence). The germline V and J ends were trimmed by 2 bases and 1 base, with 9 bases remaining between them.

This clonotype was seen a few times. V is TRBV10-2 and J is TRBJ1-2; D might be TRBD1 (6 bases). The germline V gene has CDR1 WSHSY and CDR2 SAAADI. The CDR3 runs 14 residues. The V end lost 8 bases, the J end lost 6 bases, and 19 bases lay between the germline ends. The CDR3 loop reads CASFGGGESNGYTF. The CDR3 DNA is TGCGCCAGCTTTGGAGGGGGGGAATCAAATGGCTACACCTTC.

This clonotype has a handful of counts. The rearrangement links TRBV20-1 to TRBJ2-1; TRBD2 agrees at 8 bases. CDR3 length: 18 residues. Germline values: CDR1 DFQATT, CDR2 SNEGSKA (reference sequence). V was clipped by 0 bases and J by 4 bases; unmatched bases: 14. CDR3 amino acids: CSAREDSAGGHKYNEQFF. The CDR3, as DNA: TGCAGTGCTAGAGAAGATTCCGCGGGGGGCCACAAGTACAATGAGCAGTTCTTC.

This clonotype came up many times. This chain joins TRBV12-3 or TRBV12-4 and TRBJ2-6; unclear D gene. The CDR3 contains 13 residues. V lost 5 bases and J 2 bases, leaving 4 bases between the germline ends. The CDR3: CASSNTGANVLTF. The CDR3 DNA is TGTGCCAGCAGTAATACTGGGGCCAACGTCCTGACTTTC.

As concerns this clonotype: This may stem from a read error, because a much larger clone lies one nucleotide away. The rearrangement links TRBV4-2 to TRBJ2-7, with D tentatively TRBD2 (5 bases). CDR3 size: 15 residues. The ends were cut back, 1 base at V and 1 base at J, with 11 bases in the middle. Germline values: CDR1 LGHNA, CDR2 YNFKEQ. The CDR3 sequence is CASSQAGKGSYEQYF. The DNA of the CDR3 is TGTGCCAGCAGCCAAGCCGGGAAAGGGTCCTACGAGCAGTACTTC.

This clonotype was counted ten times or more. The chain employs TRBV24-1 and TRBJ1-2; 8 bases align to TRBD1. Germline CDR1 KGHDR, CDR2 SFDVKD. The V gene end was trimmed by 4 bases and the J gene end by 8 bases; junction bases not matched to a gene: 11. The CDR3 totals 15 residues. The CDR3 region is CATSDRKQGVDGYTF. DNA for the CDR3: TGTGCCACCAGTGACAGGAAACAGGGGGTGGACGGCTACACCTTC.